This TCR beta chain was obtained from a study of response to subunit inactivated influenza vaccine. TCRdb redid the calling of the RT-PCR reads with MiXCR, one entry per CDR3 protein. The data contain about 570,000 distinct CDR3 sequences, roughly 12% of them seen just once; the ten biggest clones take up approximately 11%. Germline assignment: CDR1 DFQATT and CDR2 SNEGSKA (reference sequence). The CDR3 runs 15 residues. V was pared by 2 bases and J by 2 bases, with 5 bases of the junction left unmatched. This sample was shared with a second study, whose subject was T cells expressing NK-cell markers. Turning to that study: TCR beta cDNA was generated via 5'RACE template switching incorporating UMIs. Dominant NKG2C+ clonotypes were found to form about 1.0-7.5% of CD8+ T cells in a handful of donors. The study left the HCMV specificity of expanded NKG2C+ T cell clones unresolved.

Specimen: PBMCs from blood, collected on the day of vaccination. The J gene is TRBJ2-3, the V gene TRBV20-1, with TRBD2 matching over 9 bases. This sequence originates from a man in his forties or fifties who received an inactivated influenza vaccine. The CDR3 DNA follows: TGCAGTGCTAGACAAGCGGGAGGCCACACAGATACGCAGTATTTT. Amino acid sequence: CSARQAGGHTDTQYF.